These T cell receptor beta chains were read from a single sample in a study of CD8 T cell repertoires and HIV-1 epitope variants. TCRdb keeps only in-frame clones here, not all; method: immunoSEQ multiplex PCR. The sample records several thousand clones, less than 70% being singletons. No antigen is known for these receptors. Sequenced sample: cultured CD8+ T cells derived from PBMCs. These receptors were taken from a male donor with HIV. Each CDR3 is given with its conserved first and last residue. The D gene is left open where the match is weak. Rows give clone size only sometimes, using once, few, many, or a class for an expanded clone.

>TRBJ2-7|NA|TRBV7-6|NA
CASSLAGDLREQYF
TGTGCCAGCAGCTTAGCGGGAGACCTGCGGGAGCAGTACTTC
>TRBJ1-1|few|TRBV19|NA
CATKSGALEAFF
TGTGCCACCAAAAGTGGAGCCCTTGAAGCTTTCTTT
>TRBJ2-2|NA|TRBV28|TRBD2
CASSLSGGTGELFF
TGTGCCAGCAGTTTATCGGGGGGCACCGGGGAGCTGTTTTTT
>TRBJ1-2|NA|TRBV30|NA
CAWSVRSGSVPYGYTF
TGTGCCTGGAGTGTAAGGTCTGGGAGCGTACCTTATGGCTACACCTTC
>TRBJ2-1|once|TRBV28|TRBD1
CASSFQGADDEQFF
TGTGCCAGCAGTTTTCAGGGGGCCGACGATGAGCAGTTCTTC
>TRBJ2-2|medium-sized|TRBV6-1|NA
CASSEAGENTGELFF
TGTGCCAGCAGTGAAGCAGGGGAGAACACCGGGGAGCTGTTTTTT
>TRBJ2-3|NA|TRBV6-4|TRBD2
CASSDATSGGSDTQYF
TGTGCCAGCAGTGACGCGACTAGCGGGGGGTCAGATACGCAGTATTTT
>TRBJ2-1|NA|TRBV6-5|TRBD2
CASSYSPSGGAREQFF
TGTGCCAGCAGTTACTCTCCTAGCGGGGGGGCCCGTGAGCAGTTCTTC
>TRBJ1-5|medium-sized|TRBV4-2|NA
CASSQEGETNQPQHF
TGTGCCAGCAGCCAAGAAGGGGAAACCAATCAGCCCCAGCATTTT
>TRBJ2-1|NA|TRBV27|TRBD2
CASSSREGLGDEQFF
TGTGCCAGCAGTTCCCGGGAGGGCCTTGGGGATGAGCAGTTCTTC
>TRBJ1-1|NA|TRBV4-3|NA
CASSQGGRNTEAFF
TGCGCCAGCAGCCAAGGAGGAAGGAACACTGAAGCTTTCTTT
>TRBJ2-7|NA|TRBV27|TRBD2
CASSSTNGLAGVLSYEQYF
TGTGCCAGCAGTTCTACCAACGGACTAGCGGGGGTGCTCTCCTACGAGCAGTACTTC
>TRBJ2-7|NA|TRBV6-5|NA
CASSYSRQSSYEQYF
TGTGCCAGCAGTTACTCCAGACAGAGCTCCTACGAGCAGTACTTC
>TRBJ2-7|NA|TRBV2|TRBD2
CASRPGTSGGYEQYF
TGTGCCAGCCGCCCCGGGACTAGCGGGGGTTACGAGCAGTACTTC
>TRBJ2-6|NA|TRBV6-4|NA
CASSDSIDRGVSGANVLTF
TGTGCCAGCAGTGACTCAATCGATCGAGGGGTTTCAGGGGCCAACGTCCTGACTTTC
>TRBJ2-7|NA|TRBV19|TRBD1
CASSWDRVRGEQYF
TGTGCCAGTAGTTGGGACAGGGTACGCGGCGAGCAGTACTTC
>TRBJ2-7|large|TRBV27|NA
CASSLTSGTFAYEQYF
TGTGCCAGCAGCTTAACCTCAGGGACTTTCGCCTACGAGCAGTACTTC
>TRBJ2-3|NA|TRBV27|NA
CASSLGASTDTQYF
TGTGCCAGCAGTTTAGGGGCGAGCACAGATACGCAGTATTTT
>TRBJ1-2|once|TRBV19|NA
CASSIFRDTYSNYGYTF
TGTGCCAGTAGTATTTTTCGGGACACCTACTCCAACTATGGCTACACCTTC
>TRBJ2-1|NA|TRBV19|TRBD2
CASSIGTSAAGDEQFF
TGTGCCAGTAGTATCGGGACTAGCGCCGCCGGGGATGAGCAGTTCTTC
>TRBJ1-1|few|TRBV27|NA
CASSYGTEAFF
TGTGCCAGCAGTTACGGAACTGAAGCTTTCTTT
>TRBJ1-1|few|TRBV5-6|NA
CASSLGAAMNTEAFF
TGTGCCAGCAGCTTGGGGGCAGCAATGAACACTGAAGCTTTCTTT
>TRBJ2-5|NA|TRBV27|NA
CASSASTGSLETQYF
TGTGCCAGCAGTGCCTCAACAGGGTCCCTAGAGACCCAGTACTTC
>TRBJ2-5|NA|TRBV5-8|NA
CASSFLTPQETQYF
TGTGCCAGCAGCTTCCTAACACCTCAAGAGACCCAGTACTTC
>TRBJ1-3|NA|TRBV6-5|NA
CASSYSLGVSGNTIYF
TGTGCCAGCAGTTACTCTCTCGGAGTGTCTGGAAACACCATATATTTT
>TRBJ2-5|NA|TRBV25-1|TRBD1
CASSEGTGGGETQYF
TGTGCCAGCAGTGAAGGGACAGGGGGCGGGGAGACCCAGTACTTC
>TRBJ1-2|once|TRBV11-2|TRBD1
CASSPQNRGPNYGYTF
TGTGCCAGCAGCCCCCAAAACAGGGGCCCTAACTATGGCTACACCTTC
>TRBJ2-2|few|TRBV6-4|NA
CASSDRNTGELFF
TGTGCCAGCAGTGACAGGAACACCGGGGAGCTGTTTTTT
>TRBJ2-7|NA|TRBV27|NA
CASRDNSYEQYF
TGTGCCAGCCGGGACAACTCCTACGAGCAGTACTTC
>TRBJ2-7|NA|TRBV6-5|NA
CASSYSQGGSEQYF
TGTGCCAGCAGTTACTCCCAGGGAGGTTCCGAGCAGTACTTC
>TRBJ2-5|once|TRBV2|NA
CASVEQGETQYF
TGTGCCAGCGTGGAACAGGGAGAGACCCAGTACTTC
>TRBJ1-1|NA|TRBV4-3|TRBD1
CASSQDFFGQGIGEDTEAFF
TGCGCCAGCAGCCAAGATTTTTTCGGACAGGGAATTGGAGAAGACACTGAAGCTTTCTTT
>TRBJ2-5|NA|TRBV5-4|NA
CASSFQETQYF
TGTGCCAGCAGCTTTCAAGAGACCCAGTACTTC